The rows below give T cell receptor beta chains drawn from one sample of a study of Ad26.COV2.S vaccination and SARS-CoV-2 variants. The method was immunoSEQ multiplex PCR; TCRdb's version includes in-frame clones alone and lacks a portion of them. The data hold 440,000 or so clones, with around 91% observed a single time. The material sequenced was peripheral blood, taken in a trial of Ad26.COV2.S vaccine versus placebo. All receptors come from a person between 18 and 60 years old who received the Ad26.COV2.S COVID-19 vaccine or a placebo. CDR3s include the opening cysteine and the closing phenylalanine or tryptophan. Some rows have no size entry. The others give once, few or many, or a class for an expanded clone.

>NA|TRBV12-3/TRBV12-4
CASSLAVNTEAFF
>NA|TRBV6-5
CASTRAGQGYYEQYF
>NA|TRBV28
CASRDYYTDTQYF
>few|TRBV6-6
CASSLERGVGEQYF
>NA|TRBV5-4
CASSPRLENTGELFF
>few|TRBV4-1
CASSQQSGLNTGELFF
>NA|TRBV15
CATSRDLLTGRNQPQHF
>NA|TRBV5-1
CASSILPRATTSGEQYF
>NA|TRBV27
CASSPGLAGREQYF
>NA|TRBV30
CAWIGPKNIQYF
>NA|TRBV3-1/TRBV3-2
CASSQGIVQGMNTEAFF
>NA|TRBV24-1
CARNPWGRPHTCTYEQYF
>NA|TRBV28
CASRGTGGIYIQYF
>NA|TRBV20-1
CSASSGLANTGELFF
>NA|TRBV4-2
CASSQGVEGYYEQYF
>NA|TRBV19
CASSTALREPYNEQFF
>NA|TRBV3-1/TRBV3-2
CASSQDVGTEFSF
>NA|TRBV27
CASTLSGSSEQFF
>NA|TRBV7-8
CASSTTGEATEAFF
>NA|TRBV4-2
CASSQDPGGSYNEQFF
>once|TRBV28
CASSLPVGSYNEQFF
>once|TRBV5-5
CASSRTSGSYEQYF
>few|TRBV4-1
CASSQPGTGYGYTF
>once|TRBV28
CASKREGNYGYTF
>once|TRBV12-5
CASGTGTSASDTQYF
>NA|TRBV7-3
CASSLKRGAELFF
>NA|TRBV9
CASSATSGRYAYEQYF
>NA|TRBV19
CASSRTGGFATNEKLFF
>NA|TRBV4-1
CASSQESSGHAYNSPLHF
>NA|TRBV20-1
CSASRDPFTKNIQYF
>NA|TRBV7-8
CASSLQGVMMGNQPQHF
>NA|TRBV6-2/TRBV6-3
CASSSAAQNSPLHF
>once|TRBV10-3
CAISDQGAGGEQYF
>NA|TRBV25-1
CASSGVTDTQYF
>once|TRBV15
CATSRTAGAGYNEQFF
>NA|TRBV4-3
CASSAWTGAGEKLFF
>NA|TRBV15
CATSRERASYEQYF
>NA|TRBV28
CASSLLGPGEQFF
>NA|TRBV3-1/TRBV3-2
CASSQARTDYYGYTF
>NA|TRBV7-3
CASSLGQGNTEAFF
>NA|TRBV29-1
CSVVGQGAVRETQYF
>NA|TRBV9
CASSSATSGENIQYF
>NA|TRBV27
CASSRRGPQETQYF
>NA|TRBV5-1
CASSLGQGNEKLFF
>NA|TRBV11-2
CASSLGVVRGINYEQYF
>once|TRBV29-1
CSVIGAGGKNIQYF
>NA|TRBV5-1
CASSQPGQGSYEQYF
>NA|TRBV5-1
CASSWGVGAGGREQYF
>NA|TRBV19
CASGYSPGELFF
>NA|TRBV6-6
CASGGRGSTGELFF
>NA|TRBV28
CASSWGQGGGEKLFF
>NA|TRBV24-1
CATSDLGSTPNEQFF
>NA|TRBV5-1
CASSHRQGVRNIGELFF
>few|TRBV9
CASSVRSGLNTGELFF
>many|TRBV7-9
CASSFGGGFSTDTQYF
>once|TRBV4-3
CASSQGGRFVREITYNEQFF
>NA|TRBV28
CASREQGDAEAFF
>NA|TRBV5-6
CASTPRGYRNEQYF
>NA|TRBV19
CASSSRRGGPQFF
>few|TRBV7-9
CASSRGDLSNQPQHF